The present entry profiles one TCR beta chain with its context. Assay: immunoSEQ multiplex PCR; the TCRdb copy retains only in-frame clones and omits some. The data contain around 2.5 million clones, roughly 93% of them singletons. Both subsets, CD45RA+ naive and CD45RA-negative memory, were split from the CD4+ cells. This sample was taken from a study of shared clonotypes between healthy human individuals. The CDR3 has 9 amino acids. Per germline, CDR1 SQVTM and CDR2 ANQGSEA. The V end lost 6 bases, the J end lost 7 bases, and 6 bases lay between the germline ends. The chain has TRBV29-1 and TRBJ1-2, with no clear D. The source is a man between 18 and 29 years old in good health. Some clones in this sample may be carry-over from other donors' samples. Sequences were obtained from naive CD4+ T cells from PBMCs. Indicated subset: CD45RA+ positively selected. The CDR3 DNA follows: TGCAGCGTCGTGTGTGGCTACACCTTC. This translates into CSVVCGYTF.